This TCR beta chain derives from a study of liver allograft versus peripheral blood T cells. Study context: Blood and transplanted-liver T cell receptor repertoires from recipients were compared. Study-level points and caveats: In liver allografts, T cell receptor repertoires reportedly differed from the repertoires found in peripheral blood.

A single record per CDR3 protein comes from TCRdb applying MiXCR to the reads. The sample gives under 15,000 distinct CDR3 sequences, approximately 20% of which show up once; roughly 13% is in the top ten. CDR3 length: 15 amino acids. CDR1 is MDHEN, CDR2 SYDVKM, per germline. V was shortened by 4 bases and J by 0 bases, with 11 bases between the two germline ends. In this sample, this clonotype turned up many times. Antigen specificity is unknown. The chain carries TRBV28 and TRBJ2-3; D may correspond to TRBD1 or TRBD2 (5 bases each). The source is a human patient who had a liver transplant. Among the T cells, some may be from the graft donor. The CDR3 DNA reads TGTGCCAGCAGTTCGCCGGGACGGAGCACAGATACGCAGTATTTT. It encodes CASSSPGRSTDTQYF.